The rows below give T cell receptor beta chains drawn from one sample of a study of post-analysis software for immune sequencing data. TCRdb re-called the PCR reads through MiXCR, storing one row per CDR3 protein. The sample shows 600,000 to 750,000 distinct CDR3 sequences, about 60% of them seen only once. What was sequenced was blood. The receptor set was obtained from a girl aged 2 to 10 with multiple sclerosis. CDR3s include the opening cysteine and the closing phenylalanine or tryptophan. The order of the fields is CDR3 protein, CDR3 DNA, J gene, D gene, V gene, clone size. The D gene is left open where the match is weak. A clone size is listed for some rows: how often the clone was seen (once, few, many), or a class if it is expanded.

CDR3: CASSQVSRTDYNEQFF
DNA: TGTGCCAGCAGCCAAGTCTCCAGGACAGACTACAATGAGCAGTTCTTC
J: TRBJ2-1
D: -
V: TRBV4-2
size: -

CDR3: CASSEVFYEAFF
DNA: TGTGCCAGCAGTGAAGTTTTTTACGAAGCTTTCTTT
J: TRBJ1-1
D: -
V: TRBV2
size: -

CDR3: CASSLGSRGANVLTF
DNA: TGTGCCAGCAGTTTAGGGTCAAGAGGGGCCAACGTCCTGACTTTC
J: TRBJ2-6
D: -
V: TRBV12-3/TRBV12-4
size: -

CDR3: CASTTGTGSYEQYF
DNA: TGTGCCAGCACCACTGGGACCGGCTCCTACGAGCAGTACTTC
J: TRBJ2-7
D: -
V: TRBV6-6
size: few

CDR3: CASHTSGSDYNEQFF
DNA: TGCGCCAGCCACACTAGCGGGAGTGACTACAATGAGCAGTTCTTC
J: TRBJ2-1
D: TRBD2
V: TRBV5-1
size: -

CDR3: CATRDQGNYEQYF
DNA: TGTGCCACCAGGGATCAGGGAAACTACGAGCAGTACTTC
J: TRBJ2-7
D: -
V: TRBV27
size: -

CDR3: CASSYQGLGHGEPFF
DNA: TGTGCCAGCAGTTATCAAGGACTAGGGCACGGGGAGCCGTTTTTT
J: TRBJ2-2
D: TRBD2
V: TRBV6-5
size: -

CDR3: CASTTAGSYTF
DNA: TGTGCCAGTACCACAGCGGGGAGCTACACCTTC
J: TRBJ1-2
D: -
V: TRBV19
size: -

CDR3: CASSLARAGTGELFF
DNA: TGTGCCAGCAGCTTAGCCAGGGCGGGCACCGGGGAGCTGTTTTTT
J: TRBJ2-2
D: -
V: TRBV7-2
size: few

CDR3: CSALGVGDTQYF
DNA: TGCAGTGCCCTGGGTGTGGGAGATACGCAGTATTTT
J: TRBJ2-3
D: -
V: TRBV20-1
size: few

CDR3: CSAIKTSGPQETQYF
DNA: TGCAGTGCTATCAAGACTAGCGGCCCTCAAGAGACCCAGTACTTC
J: TRBJ2-5
D: TRBD2
V: TRBV20-1
size: -

CDR3: CASSPTGAGEQYF
DNA: TGTGCCAGCAGTCCGACAGGGGCGGGAGAGCAGTACTTC
J: TRBJ2-7
D: TRBD1
V: TRBV6-5
size: -

CDR3: CASSQVQSETQFF
DNA: TGTGCCAGCAGCCAAGTCCAATCGGAGACCCAGTTCTTC
J: TRBJ2-1
D: -
V: TRBV3-1
size: -

CDR3: CASSYAVSTDTQYF
DNA: TGTGCCAGCAGTTACGCGGTTAGCACAGATACGCAGTATTTT
J: TRBJ2-3
D: -
V: TRBV27
size: few

CDR3: CASIRPGGLGWQEAQYF
DNA: TGCGCCAGCATCCGACCTGGGGGTCTGGGGTGGCAAGAGGCCCAGTACTTC
J: TRBJ2-5
D: -
V: TRBV10-1
size: -

CDR3: CSVDSTRGGSDTDTQYF
DNA: TGCAGCGTTGACTCTACCCGGGGGGGATCCGACACAGATACGCAGTATTTT
J: TRBJ2-3
D: TRBD2
V: TRBV29-1
size: few

CDR3: CASSYGTGVNSPLHF
DNA: TGTGCCAGCAGTTACGGGACAGGGGTAAATTCACCCCTCCACTTT
J: TRBJ1-6
D: TRBD1
V: TRBV6-2/TRBV6-3
size: few

CDR3: CASSLGESNYGYTF
DNA: TGCGCCAGCAGCTTGGGAGAATCCAACTATGGCTACACCTTC
J: TRBJ1-2
D: -
V: TRBV5-1
size: -

CDR3: CSARPGGGTEAFF
DNA: TGCAGTGCTAGACCGGGGGGGGGCACTGAAGCTTTCTTT
J: TRBJ1-1
D: -
V: TRBV20-1
size: -

CDR3: CSARGSGTGREQYF
DNA: TGCAGTGCTAGAGGGTCCGGGACAGGTCGCGAGCAGTACTTC
J: TRBJ2-7
D: TRBD1
V: TRBV20-1
size: -

CDR3: CSAGGLAAWGEQYF
DNA: TGCAGTGCTGGAGGACTGGCGGCATGGGGCGAGCAGTACTTC
J: TRBJ2-7
D: -
V: TRBV20-1
size: few

CDR3: CASSVTVSYEQYF
DNA: TGCGCCAGCAGCGTAACAGTCTCCTACGAGCAGTACTTC
J: TRBJ2-7
D: -
V: TRBV5-1
size: once

CDR3: CASSSVGGQQPQHF
DNA: TGTGCCAGCAGTTCTGTAGGGGGCCAGCAGCCCCAGCATTTT
J: TRBJ1-5
D: TRBD1
V: TRBV12-3/TRBV12-4
size: -

CDR3: CASSVAPQGQAETQYF
DNA: TGTGCCAGCAGCGTAGCTCCCCAAGGACAGGCCGAGACCCAGTACTTC
J: TRBJ2-5
D: TRBD1
V: TRBV9
size: few

CDR3: CAISGLVSTDTQYF
DNA: TGTGCCATCAGTGGCCTAGTGAGCACAGATACGCAGTATTTT
J: TRBJ2-3
D: -
V: TRBV10-3
size: -

CDR3: CASSKETSDAGTSAFSVETQYF
DNA: TGTGCCAGCAGCAAAGAAACGTCGGATGCCGGGACTAGCGCCTTTTCGGTCGAGACCCAGTACTTC
J: TRBJ2-5
D: TRBD2
V: TRBV12-3/TRBV12-4
size: -

CDR3: CASSYVTADMNTEAFF
DNA: TGTGCCAGCAGTTACGTAACGGCAGATATGAACACTGAAGCTTTCTTT
J: TRBJ1-1
D: -
V: TRBV6-5
size: -

CDR3: CSVVVSGEGEKLFF
DNA: TGCAGCGTTGTGGTCTCGGGGGAGGGTGAAAAACTGTTTTTT
J: TRBJ1-4
D: -
V: TRBV29-1
size: -

CDR3: CSAESGGAKNIQYF
DNA: TGCAGCGCTGAGAGCGGTGGGGCCAAAAACATTCAGTACTTC
J: TRBJ2-4
D: -
V: TRBV29-1
size: -

CDR3: CSVDQRYYGYTF
DNA: TGCAGCGTTGATCAACGGTACTATGGCTACACCTTC
J: TRBJ1-2
D: -
V: TRBV29-1
size: -

CDR3: CASSLVQAADTQYF
DNA: TGTGCCAGCAGTTTAGTGCAGGCCGCAGATACGCAGTATTTT
J: TRBJ2-3
D: -
V: TRBV12-3/TRBV12-4
size: -

CDR3: CASSFGGRVPLDTEAFF
DNA: TGTGCCAGCAGTTTTGGGGGGCGAGTTCCACTCGACACTGAAGCTTTCTTT
J: TRBJ1-1
D: -
V: TRBV6-2/TRBV6-3
size: -

CDR3: CASSLTAPTNYGYTF
DNA: TGTGCCAGCAGCTTGACGGCGCCGACTAACTATGGCTACACCTTC
J: TRBJ1-2
D: -
V: TRBV5-5
size: -

CDR3: CASSYPRTEETQYF
DNA: TGTGCCAGCAGTTACCCTCGGACGGAAGAGACCCAGTACTTC
J: TRBJ2-5
D: -
V: TRBV6-2/TRBV6-3
size: -

CDR3: CASSPGGRTYNEQFF
DNA: TGTGCCAGCTCACCGGGGGGCCGCACCTACAATGAGCAGTTCTTC
J: TRBJ2-1
D: -
V: TRBV18
size: -

CDR3: CASSPISGEQFF
DNA: TGTGCCAGCTCACCAATCAGCGGTGAGCAGTTCTTC
J: TRBJ2-1
D: -
V: TRBV18
size: -

CDR3: CASSAAGTHQETQYF
DNA: TGCGCCAGCAGCGCCGCCGGGACCCACCAAGAGACCCAGTACTTC
J: TRBJ2-5
D: -
V: TRBV5-1
size: -

CDR3: CASRSAGDSNQPQHF
DNA: TGTGCCAGCAGGTCAGCGGGAGATAGCAATCAGCCCCAGCATTTT
J: TRBJ1-5
D: -
V: TRBV6-2/TRBV6-3
size: -

CDR3: CSASQREGSTDTQYF
DNA: TGCAGTGCTTCCCAGCGGGAGGGGAGCACAGATACGCAGTATTTT
J: TRBJ2-3
D: TRBD2
V: TRBV20-1
size: -

CDR3: CSASVDREGDNEQFF
DNA: TGCAGCGCTTCCGTAGACAGGGAGGGGGACAATGAGCAGTTCTTC
J: TRBJ2-1
D: -
V: TRBV29-1
size: -

CDR3: CASSLGLAGVRDTQYF
DNA: TGTGCCAGCAGCTTAGGACTAGCGGGGGTAAGAGATACGCAGTATTTT
J: TRBJ2-3
D: TRBD2
V: TRBV7-2
size: -

CDR3: CASSALDRVTDTQYF
DNA: TGTGCCAGCAGTGCATTGGACAGGGTAACAGATACGCAGTATTTT
J: TRBJ2-3
D: TRBD1
V: TRBV25-1
size: few

CDR3: CASSEYRPSGQETQYF
DNA: TGTGCCAGCAGTGAATATCGGCCTAGCGGACAAGAGACCCAGTACTTC
J: TRBJ2-5
D: TRBD2
V: TRBV6-1
size: -

CDR3: CASNQKTGEITNEQFF
DNA: TGCGCCAGCAACCAAAAGACAGGGGAAATCACCAACGAGCAGTTCTTC
J: TRBJ2-1
D: TRBD1
V: TRBV4-1
size: once

CDR3: CASSPLQGRSRTGELFF
DNA: TGTGCCAGCAGCCCCTTACAGGGCCGGTCGAGAACCGGGGAGCTGTTTTTT
J: TRBJ2-2
D: -
V: TRBV5-5
size: -

CDR3: CASSLTSGRAKLYEQYF
DNA: TGCGCCAGCAGTTTGACTAGCGGGAGGGCCAAATTGTACGAGCAGTACTTC
J: TRBJ2-7
D: TRBD2
V: TRBV5-1
size: few

CDR3: CASSLGGGLGNEQFF
DNA: TGTGCCAGCAGCTTAGGGGGGGGTTTGGGCAATGAGCAGTTCTTC
J: TRBJ2-1
D: TRBD2
V: TRBV7-2
size: -

CDR3: CASSPVDVSYEQYF
DNA: TGTGCCAGCAGTCCGGTGGACGTCTCCTACGAGCAGTACTTC
J: TRBJ2-7
D: -
V: TRBV6-2/TRBV6-3
size: -